The present T cell receptor (beta chain) was sequenced within a study of cytomegalovirus exposure and HLA in healthy donors. This clone was found once. The PCR contained 60 Vbeta and 13 Jbeta primers. Sequenced by immunoSEQ multiplex PCR; TCRdb stores in-frame clones only, minus some. The table shows around 120,000 clones, with around 74% occurring only once. This sequence originates from a man aged 55 to 70 in good health and CMV-seropositive. Sequencing was carried out using PBMCs.

The CDR3 sequence is CASSYSGTSGNPGIYEQYF. The CDR3 DNA sequence: TGTGCCAGCAGCTATTCCGGGACTAGCGGGAATCCAGGTATCTACGAGCAGTACTTC. The chain has TRBV4-2 and TRBJ2-5, with TRBD2 matching over 13 bases. The J call may be in error: the DNA end matches TRBJ2-7 better. Per the germline V gene, CDR1 is LGHNA and CDR2 is YNFKEQ. CDR3 length: 19 residues.